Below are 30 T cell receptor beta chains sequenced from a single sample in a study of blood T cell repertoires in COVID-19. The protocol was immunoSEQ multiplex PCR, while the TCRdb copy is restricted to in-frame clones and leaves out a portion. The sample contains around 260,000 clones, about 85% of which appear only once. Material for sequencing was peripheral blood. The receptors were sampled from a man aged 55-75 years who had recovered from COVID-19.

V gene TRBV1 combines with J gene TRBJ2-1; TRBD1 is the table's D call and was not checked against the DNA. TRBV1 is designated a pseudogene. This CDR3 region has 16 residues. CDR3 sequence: CTSSQDAGPGVYEQFF. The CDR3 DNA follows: TGCACCAGCAGCCAAGATGCAGGGCCCGGCGTGTATGAGCAGTTCTTC.

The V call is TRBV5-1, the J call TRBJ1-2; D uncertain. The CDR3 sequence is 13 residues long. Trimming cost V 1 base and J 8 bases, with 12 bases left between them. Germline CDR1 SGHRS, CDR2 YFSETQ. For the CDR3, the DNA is TGCGCCAGCAGCTTGTACGCAGCGTCCGGCTACACCTTC. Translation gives CASSLYAASGYTF. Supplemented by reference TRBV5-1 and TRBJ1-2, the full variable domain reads KAGVTQTPRYLIKTRGQQVTLSCSPISGHRSVSWYQQTPGQGLQFLFEYFSETQRNKGNFPGRFSGRQFSNSRSEMNVSTLELGDSALYLCASSLYAASGYTFGSGTRLTVV.

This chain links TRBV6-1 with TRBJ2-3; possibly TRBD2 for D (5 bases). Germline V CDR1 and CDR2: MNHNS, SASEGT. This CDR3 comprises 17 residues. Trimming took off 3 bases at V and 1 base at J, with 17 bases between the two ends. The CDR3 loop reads CASSEFRPGVGTDTQYF. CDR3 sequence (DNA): TGTGCCAGCAGTGAGTTCAGGCCCGGGGTTGGCACAGATACGCAGTATTTT.

CDR3 residues: CASSQGGHYNEKLFF. DNA of the CDR3: TGTGCCAGCAGCCAAGGAGGGCATTATAATGAAAAACTGTTTTTT. This chain connects TRBV4-2 to TRBJ1-4; no clear D. The CDR3 contains 15 residues. Trimming took 1 base from V and 4 from J, leaving 10 bases between them. Germline CDR1 and CDR2: LGHNA and YNFKEQ.

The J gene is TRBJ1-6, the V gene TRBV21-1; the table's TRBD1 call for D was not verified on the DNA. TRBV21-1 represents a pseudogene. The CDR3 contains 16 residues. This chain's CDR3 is CASSNLPRLINSPLHF. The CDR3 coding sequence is TGTGCCAGCAGCAACCTGCCCAGGTTAATAAATTCACCCCTCCACTTT.

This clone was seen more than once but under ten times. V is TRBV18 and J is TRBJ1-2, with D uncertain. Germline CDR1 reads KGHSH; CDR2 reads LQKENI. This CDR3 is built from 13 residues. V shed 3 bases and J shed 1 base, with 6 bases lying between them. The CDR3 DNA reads TGTGCCAGCTCACCGCGCCTTAACTATGGCTACACCTTC. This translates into CASSPRLNYGYTF.

The chain's CDR3 is CASSLLAGATDTQYF. CDR3 coding DNA: TGTGCCAGCAGCTTACTAGCGGGGGCCACAGATACGCAGTATTTT. This chain joins TRBV9 and TRBJ2-3, with TRBD2 identical over 11 bases. The germline V gene encodes CDR1 SGDLS and CDR2 YYNGEE. Trimming at V came to 4 bases and at J to 2 bases, leaving 3 bases not matched to a gene. The CDR3 has 15 residues.

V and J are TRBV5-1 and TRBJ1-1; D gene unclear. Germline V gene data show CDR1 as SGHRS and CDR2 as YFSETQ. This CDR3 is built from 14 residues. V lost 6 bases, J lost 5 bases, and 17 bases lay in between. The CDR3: CASIKEEFGTEAFF. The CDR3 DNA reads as TGCGCCAGCATAAAAGAGGAATTCGGGACTGAAGCTTTCTTT.

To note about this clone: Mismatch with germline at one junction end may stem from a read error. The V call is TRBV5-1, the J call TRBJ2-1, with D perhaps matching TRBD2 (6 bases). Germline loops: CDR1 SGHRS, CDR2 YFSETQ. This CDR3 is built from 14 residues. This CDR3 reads CASSYGGVGNERFF. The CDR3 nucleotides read TGCGCCAGCAGCTACGGAGGGGTCGGCAATGAGCGGTTCTTC.

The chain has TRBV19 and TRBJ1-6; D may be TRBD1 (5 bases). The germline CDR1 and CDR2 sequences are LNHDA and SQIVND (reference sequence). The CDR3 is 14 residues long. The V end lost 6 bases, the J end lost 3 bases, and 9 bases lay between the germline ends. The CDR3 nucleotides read TGTGCCAGTAGGACGCAGGGCTATAATTCACCCCTCCACTTT. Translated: CASRTQGYNSPLHF.

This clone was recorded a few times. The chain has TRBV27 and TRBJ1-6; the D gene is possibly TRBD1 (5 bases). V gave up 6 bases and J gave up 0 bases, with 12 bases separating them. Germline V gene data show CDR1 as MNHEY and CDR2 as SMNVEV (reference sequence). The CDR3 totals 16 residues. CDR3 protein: CASRPGGSSYNSPLHF. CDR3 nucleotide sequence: TGTGCCAGCAGACCCGGGGGGAGCTCCTATAATTCACCCCTCCACTTT.

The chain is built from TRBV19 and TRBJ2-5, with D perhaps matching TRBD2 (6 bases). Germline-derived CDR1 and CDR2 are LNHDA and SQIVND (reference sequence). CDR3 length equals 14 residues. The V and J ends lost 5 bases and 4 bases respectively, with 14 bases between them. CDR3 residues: CASSFTGTRETQYF. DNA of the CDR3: TGTGCCAGTAGTTTCACCGGGACTCGAGAGACCCAGTACTTC.

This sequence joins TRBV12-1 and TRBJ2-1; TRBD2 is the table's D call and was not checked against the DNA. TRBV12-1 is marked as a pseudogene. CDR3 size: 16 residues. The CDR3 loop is CASSFVGLAEGNEQFF. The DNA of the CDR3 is TGTGCCAGCAGCTTTGTAGGACTAGCGGAGGGGAATGAGCAGTTCTTC.

CDR3 loop: CASHEWTGVTGELFF. As DNA, the CDR3 is TGCGCCAGCCACGAGTGGACAGGGGTTACCGGGGAGCTGTTTTTT. The chain uses TRBV5-1 and TRBJ2-2, with 9 nucleotides matching TRBD1. Germline trimming cut 7 bases from V and 5 bases from J; bases unmatched to any gene: 9. Per the germline V gene, CDR1 is SGHRS and CDR2 is YFSETQ. This CDR3 is 15 amino acids long.

This chain's CDR3 is CASSPGSNNEQFF. CDR3 bases: TGTGCCAGCAGCCCGGGATCGAACAATGAGCAGTTCTTC. The chain combines TRBV7-3 with TRBJ2-1; a weak D match, TRBD2 (5 bases). Germline V gives CDR1 SGHTA, CDR2 FQGTGA. The length of the CDR3 is 13 residues. Trimming pared 5 bases from V and 5 bases from J, leaving 10 bases between.

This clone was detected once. As DNA, the CDR3 is TGTGCCAGCAGCCAAGCTAGCGGGGTTCGAGAGCAGTACTTC. It translates to CASSQASGVREQYF. The genes are TRBV14 and TRBJ2-7; 9 bases are a match to TRBD2. The V gene's germline CDR1 is SGHDN and CDR2 FVKESK. The ends lost 1 base at V and 7 bases at J; junction bases unmatched: 5. This CDR3 spans 14 amino acids.

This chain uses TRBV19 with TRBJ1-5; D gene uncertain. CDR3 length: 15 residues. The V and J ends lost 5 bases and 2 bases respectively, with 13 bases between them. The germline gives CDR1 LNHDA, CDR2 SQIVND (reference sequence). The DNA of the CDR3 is TGTGCCAGTAGTGGAACGGGGAGTGGCAATCAGCCCCAGCATTTT. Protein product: CASSGTGSGNQPQHF. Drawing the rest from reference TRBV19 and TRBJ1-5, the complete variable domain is DGGITQSPKYLFRKEGQNVTLSCEQNLNHDAMYWYRQDPGQGLRLIYYSQIVNDFQKGDIAEGYSVSREKKESFPLTVTSAQKNPTAFYLCASSGTGSGNQPQHFGDGTRLSIL.

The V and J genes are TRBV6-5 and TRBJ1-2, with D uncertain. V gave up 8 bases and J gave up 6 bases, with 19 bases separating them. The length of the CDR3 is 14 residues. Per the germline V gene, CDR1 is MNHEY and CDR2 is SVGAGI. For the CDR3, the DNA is TGTGCCAGCTCCCTGGGAGGTCTTTATCATGGCTACACCTTC. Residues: CASSLGGLYHGYTF.

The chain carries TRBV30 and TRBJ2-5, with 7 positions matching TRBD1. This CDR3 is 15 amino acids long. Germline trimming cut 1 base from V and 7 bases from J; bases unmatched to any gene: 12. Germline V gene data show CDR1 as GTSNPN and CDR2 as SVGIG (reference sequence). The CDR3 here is CAWSGGGSIKATQYF. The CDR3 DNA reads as TGTGCCTGGAGTGGAGGGGGCAGTATTAAGGCGACCCAGTACTTC.

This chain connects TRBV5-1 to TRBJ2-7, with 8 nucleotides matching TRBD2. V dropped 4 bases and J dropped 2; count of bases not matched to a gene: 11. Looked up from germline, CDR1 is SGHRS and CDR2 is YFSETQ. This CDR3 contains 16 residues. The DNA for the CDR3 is TGCGCCAGCAGCCCGGGGGGGGCCCTGGATACCTACGAGCAGTACTTC. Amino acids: CASSPGGALDTYEQYF.

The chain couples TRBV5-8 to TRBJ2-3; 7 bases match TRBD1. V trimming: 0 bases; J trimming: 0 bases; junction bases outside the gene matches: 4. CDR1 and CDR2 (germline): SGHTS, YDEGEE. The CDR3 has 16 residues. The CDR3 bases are TGTGCCAGCAGCTTGGGGGACAGAACTAGCACAGATACGCAGTATTTT. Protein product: CASSLGDRTSTDTQYF.

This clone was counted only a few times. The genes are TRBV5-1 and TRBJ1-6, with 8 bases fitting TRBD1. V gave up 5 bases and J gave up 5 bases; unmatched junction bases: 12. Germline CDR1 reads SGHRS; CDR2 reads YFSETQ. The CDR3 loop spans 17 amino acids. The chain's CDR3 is CASRPGTGIMNNSPLHF. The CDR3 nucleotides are TGCGCCAGCAGGCCCGGGACAGGCATCATGAATAATTCACCCCTCCACTTT.

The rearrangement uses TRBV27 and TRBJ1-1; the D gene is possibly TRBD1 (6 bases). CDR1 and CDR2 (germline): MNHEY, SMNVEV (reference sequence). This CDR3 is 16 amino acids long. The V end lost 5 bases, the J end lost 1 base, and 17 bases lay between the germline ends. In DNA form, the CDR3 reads TGTGCCAGCAGTAGCGGGGGGGGGCGCAGGAACACTGAAGCTTTCTTT. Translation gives CASSSGGGRRNTEAFF.

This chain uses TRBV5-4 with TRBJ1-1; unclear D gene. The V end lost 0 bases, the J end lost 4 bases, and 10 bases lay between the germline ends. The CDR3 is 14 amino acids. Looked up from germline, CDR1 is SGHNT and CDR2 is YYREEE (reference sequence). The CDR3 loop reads CASSLVRQATEAFF. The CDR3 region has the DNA TGTGCCAGCAGCTTGGTCAGGCAGGCCACTGAAGCTTTCTTT.

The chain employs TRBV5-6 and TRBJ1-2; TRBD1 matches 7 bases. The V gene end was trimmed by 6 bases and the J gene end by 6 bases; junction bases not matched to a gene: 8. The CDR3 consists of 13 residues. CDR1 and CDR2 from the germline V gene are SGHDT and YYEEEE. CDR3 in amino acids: CASISKGADGYTF. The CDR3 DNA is TGTGCCAGCATTTCGAAGGGGGCCGATGGCTACACCTTC.

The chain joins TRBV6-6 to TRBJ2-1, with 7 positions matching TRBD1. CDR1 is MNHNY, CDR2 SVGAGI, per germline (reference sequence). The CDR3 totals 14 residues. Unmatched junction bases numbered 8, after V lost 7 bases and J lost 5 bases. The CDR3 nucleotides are TGTGCCAGCACTCCGGGACAGTGGGACAATGAGCAGTTCTTC. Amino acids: CASTPGQWDNEQFF.

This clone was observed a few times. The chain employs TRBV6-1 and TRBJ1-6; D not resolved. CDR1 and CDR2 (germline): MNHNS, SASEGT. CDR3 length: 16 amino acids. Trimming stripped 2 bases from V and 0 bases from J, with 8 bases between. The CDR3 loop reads CASSESHSSYNSPLHF. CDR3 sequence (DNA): TGTGCCAGCAGTGAAAGCCATAGCTCCTATAATTCACCCCTCCACTTT.

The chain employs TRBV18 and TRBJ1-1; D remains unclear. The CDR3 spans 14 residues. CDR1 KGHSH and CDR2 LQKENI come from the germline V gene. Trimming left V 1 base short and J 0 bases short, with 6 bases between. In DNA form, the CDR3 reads TGTGCCAGCTCACCACTCAAGCTGAACACTGAAGCTTTCTTT. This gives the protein CASSPLKLNTEAFF.

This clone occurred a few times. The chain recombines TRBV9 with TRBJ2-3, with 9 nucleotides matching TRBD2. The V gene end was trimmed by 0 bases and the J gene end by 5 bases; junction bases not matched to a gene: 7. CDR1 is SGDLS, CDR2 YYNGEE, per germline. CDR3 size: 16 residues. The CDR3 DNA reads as TGTGCCAGCAGCGTAGATGCGGGGGGGCGATTAGATACGCAGTATTTT. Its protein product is CASSVDAGGRLDTQYF.

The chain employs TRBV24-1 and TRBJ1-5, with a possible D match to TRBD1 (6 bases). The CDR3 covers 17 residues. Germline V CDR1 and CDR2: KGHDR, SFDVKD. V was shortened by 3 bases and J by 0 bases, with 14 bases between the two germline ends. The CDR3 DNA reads TGTGCCACCAGTGATGGGGGGGCCAACCATAGCAATCAGCCCCAGCATTTT. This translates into CATSDGGANHSNQPQHF.